A single sample is the source of the 24 T cell receptor beta chains below, sequenced in a study of blood T cell repertoires in COVID-19. Generated by immunoSEQ multiplex PCR, the TCRdb table keeps only in-frame clones and is missing some. The sample shows 100,000 to 150,000 clones, approximately 71% of them seen only once. The sample consisted of peripheral blood. These receptors all come from a human donor in a cohort sampled during active COVID-19.

V and J are TRBV3-1 (or the pseudogene TRBV3-2) and TRBJ2-7; perhaps TRBD1 as D (5 bases). The V gene lost 2 bases and the J gene lost 5 bases, with 22 bases spanning the gap. Germline V lookup: CDR1 LGHDT, CDR2 YNNKEL (reference sequence). The CDR3 consists of 17 residues. CDR3 region: CASSQTSPRQGFDEQYF. The CDR3 bases are TGTGCCAGCAGCCAAACCTCTCCAAGGCAGGGATTCGACGAGCAGTACTTC.

This sequence joins TRBV27 and TRBJ1-5, with a possible D match to TRBD1 (5 bases). V lost 6 bases and J lost 0, with 15 bases in between. This CDR3 region has 16 residues. Germline V lookup: CDR1 MNHEY, CDR2 SMNVEV (reference sequence). The CDR3 spells CASRAGRALSNQPQHF. The CDR3 bases are TGTGCCAGCAGGGCCGGCAGGGCCCTTAGCAATCAGCCCCAGCATTTT.

The rearrangement uses TRBV7-2 and TRBJ2-7, with TRBD2 matching over 7 bases. Germline CDR1 SGHTA, CDR2 FQGNSA. V dropped 5 bases and J dropped 2; count of bases not matched to a gene: 9. CDR3 length equals 15 residues. CDR3: CASSPSAAGAYEQYF. The DNA for the CDR3 is TGTGCCAGCAGCCCATCTGCGGCGGGAGCCTACGAGCAGTACTTC.

The J gene is TRBJ1-2, the V gene TRBV4-1; 9 positions agree with TRBD1. This CDR3 comprises 15 residues. The V and J ends lost 3 bases and 2 bases, in that order; junction bases with no gene match: 4. Germline-derived CDR1 and CDR2 are MGHRA and YSYEKL. The CDR3 nucleotides read TGCGCCAGCAGCCATCCCGGGACAGGGAACTATGGCTACACCTTC. It yields the protein CASSHPGTGNYGYTF.

The chain couples TRBV18 to TRBJ1-1, with TRBD1 identical over 9 bases. Germline V gene data show CDR1 as KGHSH and CDR2 as LQKENI. This CDR3 is built from 15 residues. The J segment lost 1 base and the V segment lost 3 bases, leaving 3 bases of the junction unmatched. The DNA for the CDR3 is TGTGCCAGCTCACCGACAGGGGGGAGGAACACTGAAGCTTTCTTT. This sequence encodes CASSPTGGRNTEAFF. Full variable domain (remainder filled in from reference TRBV18 and TRBJ1-1): NAGVMQNPRHLVRRRGQEARLRCSPMKGHSHVYWYRQLPEEGLKFMVYLQKENIIDESGMPKERFSAEFPKEGPSILRIQQVVRGDSAAYFCASSPTGGRNTEAFFGQGTRLTVV.

The chain combines TRBV23-1 with TRBJ1-3; D remains unclear. TRBV23-1 counts as an open reading frame of uncertain function. The CDR3 has 15 amino acids. V dropped 4 bases and J dropped 0 bases, with 10 bases sitting between them. CDR3: CASSLYSNSGNTIYF. Here the CDR3 DNA reads TGCGCCAGCAGTCTCTACAGCAACTCTGGAAACACCATATATTTT.

The chain joins TRBV19 to TRBJ1-4, with TRBD1 identical over 7 bases. Germline-derived CDR1 and CDR2 are LNHDA and SQIVND (reference sequence). There are 14 residues in the CDR3. The trim removed 1 base at V and 7 bases at J, leaving 3 bases unmatched. Written as DNA, the CDR3 is TGTGCCAGTAGTATAGCAGGGACAGCTGAAAAACTGTTTTTT. Translation gives CASSIAGTAEKLFF.

The gene calls are TRBV3-1 (or the pseudogene TRBV3-2) and TRBJ2-7; the match to TRBD2 covers 10 bases. The CDR3 consists of 15 residues. Per the germline V gene, CDR1 is LGHDT and CDR2 is YNNKEL (reference sequence). After removal of 6 bases from V and 4 bases from J, the junction contained 9 bases not matched to a gene. The CDR3 loop is CASRGSPSGSYEQYF. The DNA of the CDR3 is TGTGCCAGCAGGGGGAGTCCTAGCGGGAGTTACGAGCAGTACTTC.

V usage is TRBV3-1 (or the pseudogene TRBV3-2) and J usage is TRBJ2-7; maybe TRBD1 (6 bases). The CDR3 consists of 15 residues. V lost 0 bases and J lost 2, with 11 bases in between. Per germline, CDR1 LGHDT and CDR2 YNNKEL (reference sequence). The CDR3 DNA reads TGTGCCAGCAGCCAAGATTACAGGGCTGCCTACGAGCAGTACTTC. Translation: CASSQDYRAAYEQYF.

This clone occurred a few times. V gene TRBV2 combines with J gene TRBJ2-7; a possible D gene is TRBD1 (6 bases). Trimming stripped 3 bases from V and 3 bases from J, with 12 bases between. Germline V gene lookup returns CDR1 SNHLY and CDR2 FYNNEI. The length of the CDR3 is 14 residues. The CDR3 loop reads CASSDPTGDYEQYF. CDR3 DNA: TGTGCCAGCAGTGACCCGACAGGTGACTACGAGCAGTACTTC.

The chain combines TRBV5-1 with TRBJ2-3; D call uncertain. The CDR3 totals 15 residues. V dropped 0 bases and J dropped 2 bases, with 10 bases sitting between them. The germline CDR1 and CDR2 sequences are SGHRS and YFSETQ. The DNA for the CDR3 is TGCGCCAGCAGCTTGGTTCCCTTTCCCACAGATACGCAGTATTTT. Translating it yields CASSLVPFPTDTQYF.

About this clone itself: One end of the junction varies from germline; a read error may be responsible. The V call is TRBV7-6, the J call TRBJ2-7; the D gene is possibly TRBD2 (6 bases). Germline V CDR1 and CDR2: SGHVS, FNYEAQ. The CDR3 length is 15 residues. DNA for the CDR3: TGTGCCAGCAGCCTAGCTTCGGGAGCAGGCCACGAGCAGTACTTC. As protein: CASSLASGAGHEQYF.

This clone came up a few times. The chain joins TRBV19 to TRBJ1-1, with a tentative D call TRBD1 (6 bases). Trimming left V 3 bases short and J 4 bases short, with 9 bases between. From germline, CDR1 is LNHDA and CDR2 SQIVND (reference sequence). The CDR3 extends over 13 amino acids. As DNA, the CDR3 is TGTGCCAGTAGTATTACAGGGACCACTGAAGCTTTCTTT. The encoded protein is CASSITGTTEAFF.

The chain is built from TRBV4-1 and TRBJ2-7; 8 bases line up with TRBD1. CDR3 length: 16 amino acids. CDR1 and CDR2 (germline): MGHRA, YSYEKL. Losses at the gene ends were 1 base for V and 3 bases for J; bases not matched to a gene: 8. The CDR3: CASSQVQGTGHYEQYF. The CDR3 bases are TGCGCCAGCAGCCAAGTGCAAGGGACAGGCCACTACGAGCAGTACTTC.

The chain joins TRBV7-8 to TRBJ1-1; unclear D gene. Trimming removed 1 base at V and 0 bases at J, with 9 bases between. Germline lookup yields CDR1 SGHVS and CDR2 FQNEAQ. The CDR3 has 15 residues. CDR3 residues: CASSLDTTLNTEAFF. As DNA, the CDR3 is TGTGCCAGCAGCTTAGATACTACATTGAACACTGAAGCTTTCTTT.

The chain has TRBV7-3 and TRBJ2-7; 10 nucleotides match TRBD1. J gave up 6 bases and V 4 bases, and 9 bases lay outside the gene matches. Germline V lookup: CDR1 SGHTA, CDR2 FQGTGA. The CDR3 is made up of 15 amino acids. CDR3 DNA sequence: TGTGCCAGCAGCTCTAGGGACAGGGGCACGGGCGAGCAGTACTTC. It specifies CASSSRDRGTGEQYF.

The V gene is TRBV28, the J gene TRBJ2-6; weak D call: TRBD2 (5 bases). CDR1 is MDHEN, CDR2 SYDVKM, per germline. V lost 2 bases and J lost 4, with 9 bases in between. The length of the CDR3 is 15 residues. In DNA form, the CDR3 reads TGTGCCAGCAGTTTAAGGGCGGGCGGGGCCAACGTCCTGACTTTC. This codes for CASSLRAGGANVLTF.

This chain links TRBV4-2 with TRBJ1-2; D not certain. This CDR3 has 15 amino acids. CDR1 is LGHNA and CDR2 is YNFKEQ in the germline V gene. The germline V and J ends were trimmed by 1 base and 5 bases, with 14 bases remaining between them. The CDR3 DNA reads TGTGCCAGCAGCCAAGGGGCAGGTGAAACTTATGGCTACACCTTC. Amino acids: CASSQGAGETYGYTF.

This clone was seen a few times. The chain recombines TRBV5-1 with TRBJ2-1; 9 bases match TRBD2. The trim removed 5 bases at V and 16 bases at J, leaving 16 bases unmatched. The CDR3 has 14 amino acids. Per the germline V gene, CDR1 is SGHRS and CDR2 is YFSETQ. CDR3 sequence: CASSTMERGESKFF. The CDR3 DNA is TGCGCCAGCAGTACGATGGAGCGGGGGGAAAGCAAATTCTTC.

The CDR3 protein is CASSQLGGEKLFF. The DNA for the CDR3 is TGCGCCAGCAGCCAGCTCGGTGGTGAAAAACTGTTTTTT. The chain combines TRBV4-1 with TRBJ1-4, with D uncertain. The CDR3 runs 13 residues. Trimming took 3 bases from V and 7 from J, leaving 9 bases between them. The germline CDR1 and CDR2 sequences are MGHRA and YSYEKL.

This sequence joins TRBV6-1 and TRBJ1-5, with 9 positions matching TRBD1. The CDR3 runs 16 residues. In germline, CDR1 is MNHNS, CDR2 SASEGT. The V segment lost 0 bases and the J segment 5 bases; nucleotides outside the gene matches: 5. The chain's CDR3 is CASSEATTGGYQPQHF. The CDR3 nucleotides are TGTGCCAGCAGTGAAGCGACGACAGGGGGGTATCAGCCCCAGCATTTT.

The chain joins TRBV28 to TRBJ1-5; D may be TRBD1 (5 bases). Trimming pared 7 bases from V and 3 bases from J, leaving 13 bases between. The CDR3 has 14 residues. The germline gives CDR1 MDHEN, CDR2 SYDVKM. The CDR3 coding sequence is TGTGCCAGCACCGCGGAGGGGTACAATCAGCCCCAGCATTTT. Translation: CASTAEGYNQPQHF.

This clone is a singleton in its sample. The chain joins TRBV3-1 (or the pseudogene TRBV3-2) to TRBJ2-7, with TRBD2 matching over 12 bases. Germline V gives CDR1 LGHDT, CDR2 YNNKEL (reference sequence). Germline trimming cut 3 bases from V and 2 bases from J; bases unmatched to any gene: 5. The CDR3 has 16 residues. CDR3 amino acids: CASSQGLAGIAYEQYF. The CDR3 nucleotides are TGTGCCAGCAGCCAGGGACTAGCGGGTATTGCCTACGAGCAGTACTTC.

This clone was seen a few times. V usage is TRBV11-3 and J usage is TRBJ1-1; weak D call: TRBD1 (5 bases). Trimming stripped 2 bases from V and 1 base from J, with 8 bases between. Germline CDR1 reads SGHNT; CDR2 reads YENEEA. CDR3 length equals 14 residues. In DNA form, the CDR3 reads TGTGCCAGCAGCTTACGGACAAGGAACACTGAAGCTTTCTTT. As protein: CASSLRTRNTEAFF.